A single sample is the source of the 25 T cell receptor beta chains below, sequenced in a study of T cell responses to AZD1222 COVID-19 vaccine. Some clones are missing from TCRdb's copy, which holds only in-frame ones; the method was immunoSEQ multiplex PCR. The top ten clones hold around 4.5% of a sample with 90,000 to 120,000 clones, approximately 90% of them seen once. The input for sequencing was peripheral blood, taken on day 0 of AZD1222 vaccination. Source of these receptors: an adult in good health.

This CDR3 is CASSLLVDGYEQYF. The CDR3 DNA is TGTGCCAGCAGCCTACTAGTAGACGGTTACGAGCAGTACTTC. This chain links TRBV7-2 with TRBJ2-7; D perhaps matches TRBD2 (5 bases). Germline V gene sequence: CDR1 SGHTA, CDR2 FQGNSA. The CDR3 runs 14 residues. V shed 5 bases and J shed 4 bases, with 15 bases lying between them.

CDR3 coding DNA: TGTGCCAGCAGTTACCGACAGGGGTCCTACACCTTC. This encodes CASSYRQGSYTF. The chain carries TRBV6-5 and TRBJ1-2; 8 bases align to TRBD1. Trimming removed 2 bases from V and 10 bases from J; junction bases left unmatched: 3. This CDR3 is 12 amino acids long. Germline lookup yields CDR1 MNHEY and CDR2 SVGAGI.

This clone was detected only a few times. V is TRBV15 and J is TRBJ2-7, with 10 bases that match TRBD2. The CDR3 length is 15 residues. Germline lookup yields CDR1 LNHNV and CDR2 YYDKDF (reference sequence). V trimming: 3 bases; J trimming: 0 bases; junction bases outside the gene matches: 2. The CDR3 region has the DNA TGTGCCACCAGCAGTTTAGCGGGAGGCTCCTACGAGCAGTACTTC. This encodes CATSSLAGGSYEQYF.

This clone was counted once. The chain uses TRBV6-6 and TRBJ2-1; D gene ambiguous. This CDR3 region has 14 residues. Germline CDR1 reads MNHNY; CDR2 reads SVGAGI (reference sequence). V lost 8 bases to trimming and J lost 7 bases, with 18 bases between them. The DNA of the CDR3 is TGTGCCAGCTGGGTTCAGCTGGGTTTGAATGAGCAGTTCTTC. This gives the protein CASWVQLGLNEQFF.

The chain couples TRBV28 to TRBJ1-2; weak D call: TRBD1 (5 bases). The CDR3 has 16 residues. Germline CDR1 MDHEN, CDR2 SYDVKM. The V and J ends lost 5 bases and 8 bases respectively, with 24 bases between them. The CDR3 protein is CASSLIGGSGGGGYTF. The CDR3 coding sequence is TGTGCCAGCAGTCTCATCGGGGGATCGGGAGGCGGCGGCTACACCTTC.

This clone was recorded a few times. V is TRBV7-8 and J is TRBJ1-4; perhaps TRBD1 as D (6 bases). The CDR3 runs 14 residues. Trimming removed 4 bases at V and 7 bases at J, with 13 bases between. Germline V gene data show CDR1 as SGHVS and CDR2 as FQNEAQ. CDR3 residues: CASSSRGRSEKLFF. DNA of the CDR3: TGTGCCAGCAGCTCCAGGGGACGGAGTGAAAAACTGTTTTTT.

The chain links TRBV19 to TRBJ2-7; 11 bases map to TRBD2. V trimming: 3 bases; J trimming: 6 bases; junction bases outside the gene matches: 10. The CDR3 loop spans 16 amino acids. The germline CDR1 and CDR2 sequences are LNHDA and SQIVND (reference sequence). DNA of the CDR3: TGTGCCAGTAGTATGTTGGCTAGCGGGAGGAAGGCCGAGCAGTACTTC. Protein sequence: CASSMLASGRKAEQYF.

This rearrangement joins TRBV7-9 to TRBJ1-1, with unresolved D. V lost 6 bases and J 4 bases, leaving 18 bases between the germline ends. CDR3 length: 15 residues. CDR1 SEHNR and CDR2 FQNEAQ come from the germline V gene (reference sequence). The CDR3 loop is CASRSGVFSGTEAFF. CDR3 bases: TGTGCCAGCAGGAGCGGTGTCTTTAGTGGCACTGAAGCTTTCTTT.

This sequence joins TRBV5-1 and TRBJ1-1; 7 positions agree with TRBD1. The V gene end was trimmed by 4 bases and the J gene end by 6 bases; junction bases not matched to a gene: 6. The CDR3 spans 13 residues. Germline V gene sequence: CDR1 SGHRS, CDR2 YFSETQ. DNA of the CDR3: TGCGCCAGCAGCACACAGGGGATGGCTGAAGCTTTCTTT. Amino acids: CASSTQGMAEAFF. Variable domain in full (rest from reference TRBV5-1 and TRBJ1-1): KAGVTQTPRYLIKTRGQQVTLSCSPISGHRSVSWYQQTPGQGLQFLFEYFSETQRNKGNFPGRFSGRQFSNSRSEMNVSTLELGDSALYLCASSTQGMAEAFFGQGTRLTVV.

This CDR3 reads CASSMETSRREETQYF. In DNA, the CDR3 is TGTGCCAGTAGTATGGAGACTAGCCGGAGAGAGGAGACCCAGTACTTC. The chain joins TRBV19 to TRBJ2-5, with 7 bases lining up with TRBD2. Looked up from germline, CDR1 is LNHDA and CDR2 is SQIVND (reference sequence). V trimming: 3 bases; J trimming: 5 bases; junction bases outside the gene matches: 12. The CDR3 totals 16 residues.

The J gene is TRBJ1-6, the V gene TRBV7-9; a weak D match, TRBD1 (6 bases). With 1 base removed from V and 8 bases from J, the gap between germline ends came to 9 bases. From germline, CDR1 is SEHNR and CDR2 FQNEAQ (reference sequence). The CDR3 runs to 14 residues. The CDR3: CASSLGQVYSPLHF. The CDR3 DNA is TGTGCCAGCAGCTTAGGACAGGTCTATTCACCCCTCCACTTT.

CDR3 amino acids: CASSFGVMETQYF. The CDR3 region has the DNA TGTGCCAGCAGTTTTGGGGTAATGGAGACCCAGTACTTC. The J gene is TRBJ2-5, the V gene TRBV6-2 or TRBV6-3, with unresolved D. The CDR3 runs to 13 residues. With 4 bases removed from V and 5 bases from J, the gap between germline ends came to 11 bases. Per germline, CDR1 MNHEY and CDR2 SVGEGT.

The chain uses TRBV2 and TRBJ2-2; D remains ambiguous. Between the trimmed V and J ends, which lost 7 bases and 4 bases, there was a span of 16 bases. Germline CDR1 SNHLY, CDR2 FYNNEI. This CDR3 has 15 amino acids. CDR3 in DNA: TGTGCCAGCACCCTGTCGAGTTTAAGCACCGGGGAGCTGTTTTTT. It specifies CASTLSSLSTGELFF.

The chain carries TRBV18 and TRBJ1-2; D may be TRBD1 (6 bases). Trimming cost V 5 bases and J 0 bases, with 10 bases left between them. The CDR3 length is 14 residues. Germline loops: CDR1 KGHSH, CDR2 LQKENI. Written as DNA, the CDR3 is TGTGCCAGCTCAAGGGACACATCTAACTATGGCTACACCTTC. Encoded protein: CASSRDTSNYGYTF.

The count of this clone is one. The chain employs TRBV7-9 and TRBJ1-1, with D uncertain. CDR3 length: 16 residues. Germline CDR1 is SEHNR and CDR2 is FQNEAQ (reference sequence). Between the trimmed V and J ends, which lost 5 bases and 1 base, there was a span of 17 bases. CDR3 loop: CASSPRWEKGNTEAFF. The DNA for the CDR3 is TGTGCCAGCAGCCCCCGGTGGGAAAAGGGGAACACTGAAGCTTTCTTT.

This chain links TRBV12-3 or TRBV12-4 with TRBJ2-7, with a weak D call TRBD2 (5 bases). V lost 2 bases to trimming and J lost 5 bases, with 7 bases between them. The CDR3 has 12 residues. DNA of the CDR3: TGTGCCAGCAGTTTACGAGGGAACGAGCAGTACTTC. Protein product: CASSLRGNEQYF.

V usage is TRBV7-9 and J usage is TRBJ2-5; D perhaps matches TRBD1 (5 bases). V was clipped by 2 bases and J by 2 bases, with 12 bases between them. This CDR3 has 15 residues. The germline V gene has CDR1 SEHNR and CDR2 FQNEAQ (reference sequence). The CDR3 is CASSLPQGFQETQYF. The CDR3 DNA reads TGTGCCAGCAGCTTACCCCAGGGATTTCAAGAGACCCAGTACTTC.

CDR3 in amino acids: CASSRINQPQHF. CDR3 bases: TGTGCCAGCAGTAGGATCAATCAGCCCCAGCATTTT. The rearrangement joins TRBV6-5 to TRBJ1-5; D remains ambiguous. The germline V gene encodes CDR1 MNHEY and CDR2 SVGAGI. The CDR3 consists of 12 residues. V dropped 5 bases and J dropped 3 bases, with 5 bases sitting between them.

V and J are TRBV13 and TRBJ1-1; D is unresolved. The CDR3 runs 13 residues. Trimming removed 4 bases from V and 5 bases from J, with 11 bases in between. Germline CDR1 reads PRHDT; CDR2 reads FYEKMQ (reference sequence). DNA of the CDR3: TGTGCCAGCAGCTCACTGATGGGGACTGAAGCTTTCTTT. Its protein is CASSSLMGTEAFF.

The chain combines TRBV27 with TRBJ2-7; 9 bases are shared with TRBD1. The germline CDR1 and CDR2 sequences are MNHEY and SMNVEV (reference sequence). With 2 bases clipped from V and 8 bases from J, the junction kept 4 bases outside the gene matches. The CDR3 is made up of 13 amino acids. The CDR3 nucleotides are TGTGCCAGCAGTTTAGGGACAGGGACCCAGCAGTACTTC. As protein: CASSLGTGTQQYF.

A single count supports this clone. V and J are TRBV30 and TRBJ1-2; D ambiguous. The germline CDR1 and CDR2 sequences are GTSNPN and SVGIG (reference sequence). Deletions cut 4 bases from V and 1 base from J, with 4 bases between. The CDR3 extends over 11 amino acids. The CDR3 spells CAWTYNYGYTF. The CDR3 DNA sequence: TGTGCCTGGACATATAACTATGGCTACACCTTC.

The V and J genes are TRBV5-4 and TRBJ2-3; 7 bases map to TRBD2. The CDR3 consists of 13 residues. The V gene end was trimmed by 5 bases and the J gene end by 4 bases; junction bases not matched to a gene: 4. The V gene's germline CDR1 is SGHNT and CDR2 YYREEE (reference sequence). This CDR3 is CASSRRGADTQYF. CDR3 in DNA: TGTGCCAGCAGTCGTCGGGGGGCAGATACGCAGTATTTT.

The chain has TRBV19 and TRBJ1-2; no clear D gene. V was pared by 7 bases and J by 5 bases, with 11 bases between. Germline V gene data show CDR1 as LNHDA and CDR2 as SQIVND (reference sequence). The CDR3 has 12 amino acids. The CDR3, as DNA: TGTGCCAGTATGAACCATCTTTATGGCTACACCTTC. Translating gives CASMNHLYGYTF.

The chain couples TRBV7-2 to TRBJ1-5; TRBD1 matches at 8 bases. Germline V gene lookup returns CDR1 SGHTA and CDR2 FQGNSA. There are 15 residues in the CDR3. Trimming cost V 5 bases and J 7 bases; bases outside gene matches: 10. The CDR3 spells CASSPTGGWEQPQHF. The CDR3 nucleotides are TGTGCCAGCAGCCCAACAGGGGGATGGGAGCAGCCCCAGCATTTT. Full variable domain (remainder filled in from reference TRBV7-2 and TRBJ1-5): GAGVSQSPSNKVTEKGKDVELRCDPISGHTALYWYRQSLGQGLEFLIYFQGNSAPDKSGLPSDRFSAERTGGSVSTLTIQRTQQEDSAVYLCASSPTGGWEQPQHFGDGTRLSIL.

The J gene is TRBJ2-1, the V gene TRBV11-3; 7 positions match TRBD2. Germline CDR1 is SGHNT and CDR2 is YENEEA. Germline trimming cut 0 bases from V and 8 bases from J; bases unmatched to any gene: 10. CDR3 size: 16 residues. CDR3 loop: CASSLDGRGGMDEQFF. The CDR3 coding sequence is TGTGCCAGCAGCTTAGATGGGCGCGGGGGAATGGATGAGCAGTTCTTC.